Shown below are 8 T cell receptor beta chains from a single sample sequenced in a study of T cells after yellow fever vaccination. TCRdb redid the calling of the 5' RACE reads with MiXCR, one entry per CDR3 protein. The data show about 500,000 distinct CDR3 sequences, around 16% seen once. The source was PBMCs, collected about 5 days after the first yellow fever vaccination. Every receptor here comes from a man between 18 and 35 years old who received the YFV17D yellow fever vaccine.

As regards this clonotype: Germline and junction disagree at one end, which may indicate a read error. This chain uses TRBV7-2 with TRBJ2-1, with D unresolved. The CDR3 is made up of 13 amino acids. Germline V gives CDR1 SGHTA, CDR2 FQGNSA. The CDR3 DNA reads TGTGCCAGCATCTTCTACTCCCACAATGAGCAGTTCTTC. Translated: CASIFYSHNEQFF.

This clonotype was observed at least ten times. The chain links TRBV18 to TRBJ2-1, with D perhaps TRBD2 (6 bases). CDR1 is KGHSH, CDR2 LQKENI, per germline. CDR3 length: 16 amino acids. Trimming took 0 bases from V and 2 from J, leaving 11 bases between them. The CDR3 reads CASSPPAGTAYNEQFF. DNA of the CDR3: TGTGCCAGCTCACCACCGGCGGGGACCGCCTACAATGAGCAGTTCTTC.

This clonotype has more than one count but fewer than ten. V usage is TRBV20-1 and J usage is TRBJ2-3; D not resolved. The V gene's germline CDR1 is DFQATT and CDR2 SNEGSKA (reference sequence). The CDR3 totals 15 residues. Trimming took 3 bases from V and 3 from J, leaving 16 bases between them. The CDR3 is CSASDRAQDTDTQYF. CDR3 sequence (DNA): TGCAGTGCTAGCGATCGGGCCCAAGATACAGATACGCAGTATTTT.

This clonotype came up a few times. The J gene is TRBJ2-1, the V gene TRBV4-1, with 7 bases identical to TRBD2. The CDR3 consists of 14 residues. The V gene's germline CDR1 is MGHRA and CDR2 YSYEKL. With V trimmed by 4 bases and J by 7 bases, 7 bases remained unmatched. For the CDR3, the DNA is TGCGCCAGCAGCCCCGGGACTACGCCGAATGAGCAGTTCTTC. It specifies CASSPGTTPNEQFF.

The chain combines TRBV6-5 with TRBJ2-4; D uncertain. Trimming left V 0 bases short and J 7 bases short, with 19 bases between. Germline V gene sequence: CDR1 MNHEY, CDR2 SVGAGI. The CDR3 is made up of 17 amino acids. CDR3 in DNA: TGTGCCAGCAGTTACTCCCGGGCAGAACTTGGCGTGAACATTCAGTACTTC. Translating it yields CASSYSRAELGVNIQYF.

The chain is built from TRBV4-1 and TRBJ1-2; D is undetermined. This CDR3 spans 14 amino acids. Per germline, CDR1 MGHRA and CDR2 YSYEKL. V dropped 3 bases and J dropped 8 bases, with 16 bases sitting between them. CDR3 in DNA: TGCGCCAGCAGCCAGCCCAGAAGTTCATGGGGCTACACCTTC. As protein: CASSQPRSSWGYTF.

J is TRBJ2-1 and V is TRBV5-6; D might be TRBD1 (6 bases). V dropped 4 bases and J dropped 5 bases, with 13 bases sitting between them. Germline CDR1 and CDR2: SGHDT and YYEEEE. The CDR3 length is 14 residues. The CDR3 nucleotides read TGTGCCAGCAGCCGGGACATACGAGACAATGAGCAGTTCTTC. As protein: CASSRDIRDNEQFF.

This clonotype showed up just a few times. The rearrangement joins TRBV6-5 to TRBJ2-2; 9 bases agree with TRBD1. Germline CDR1 MNHEY, CDR2 SVGAGI. This CDR3 region has 16 residues. J was trimmed by 6 bases and V by 0 bases; bases with no gene match: 5. In nucleotides, the CDR3 is TGTGCCAGCAGTTACTCGTTGTGGGACAGGGCCGGGGAGCTGTTTTTT. Translation: CASSYSLWDRAGELFF.